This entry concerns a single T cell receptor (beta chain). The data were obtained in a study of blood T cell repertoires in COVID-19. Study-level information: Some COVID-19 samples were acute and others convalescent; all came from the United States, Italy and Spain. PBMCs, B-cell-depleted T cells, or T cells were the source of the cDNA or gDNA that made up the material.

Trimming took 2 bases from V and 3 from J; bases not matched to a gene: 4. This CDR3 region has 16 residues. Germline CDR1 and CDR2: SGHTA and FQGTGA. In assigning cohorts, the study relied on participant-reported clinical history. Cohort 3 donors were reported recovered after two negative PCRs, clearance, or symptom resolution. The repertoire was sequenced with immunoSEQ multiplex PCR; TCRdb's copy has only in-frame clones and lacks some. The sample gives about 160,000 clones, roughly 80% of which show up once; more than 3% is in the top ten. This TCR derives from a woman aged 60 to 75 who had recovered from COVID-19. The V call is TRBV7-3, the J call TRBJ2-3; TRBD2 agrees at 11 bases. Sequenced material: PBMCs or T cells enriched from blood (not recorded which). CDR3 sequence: CASSLASGGTTDTQYF. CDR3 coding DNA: TGTGCCAGCAGCTTAGCTAGCGGGGGGACGACAGATACGCAGTATTTT.